At least ten counts were recorded for the clone carrying this T cell receptor (beta chain). Its antigen is unidentified. The entry originates in a study of T cells in Graves' hyperthyroidism and ophthalmopathy. Regarding the study as a whole: Blood also showed most of the thyroid clonotypes that were expanded above 0.001.

The CDR3 regions of TCR beta were amplified from RNA transcripts. First-round RT-PCR targeting the TCR CDR3 was performed with the HTBI primer set. TCRdb reanalysed the multiplex PCR reads using MiXCR and keeps one entry per CDR3 protein. Of a few hundred thousand distinct CDR3 sequences listed, approximately 15% were seen once; the top ten hold about a fifth. Sample: blood. The TCR sequence derives from a man aged 25 to 45 with Graves' hyperthyroidism that later progressed to Graves' ophthalmopathy.

CDR3 sequence (DNA): TGTGCCAGCAGTTTTACCCAAGAGACCCAGTACTTC. It is translated as CASSFTQETQYF. This chain uses TRBV12-3 or TRBV12-4 with TRBJ2-5; no reliable D call. The CDR3 has 12 amino acids. V gave up 3 bases and J gave up 1 base, with 3 bases separating them.